This T cell receptor beta chain was documented in a study of blood T cell repertoires in COVID-19 (dated by TCRdb to 2018 to 2021). Broadly, across the study: Samples from collaborators originated in the United States, Italy and Spain and spanned both the acute and convalescent phases of COVID-19. The prospective study material was composed of cDNA or gDNA derived from T cells, B-cell-depleted T cells, or PBMCs. Subjects who had been exposed to COVID-19, were actively infected with it, or had recovered from it provided the deeply sampled blood TCRbeta repertoires that made up the dataset. The repertoires were released in a freely available public database meant as a resource for research on the immune response to SARS-CoV-2. The samples were drawn from two sources: the first 160 participants of the ongoing ImmuneRACE study, and over 950 subjects contributed by 6 global collaborators. Sample metadata almost always included a de-identified subject ID, COVID-19 status, age in years and sex. Where available, HLA class I and class II types were obtained from metadata supplied by the sample provider rather than from assay-based typing.

Spanning cysteine to phenylalanine, the CDR3 consists of 12 amino acids. Just CDR3 DNA is preserved here, 36 bases in frame from base 1. CDR1 and CDR2 were assigned from the germline V gene (reference sequence) as MNHEY and SMNVEV. Trimmed from V: 6 bases; trimmed from J: 10 bases; junction bases lacking a gene match: 6. On this clone itself: It lacks a known antigen. No base quality values were provided; no much bigger clone lies one nucleotide off.

The immunoSEQ Assay, a bias-controlled multiplex PCR, was used to amplify TCRbeta CDR3 regions from genomic DNA. The authors' analysis ran thus. Within the assay, amplification of reference gene primers was used to estimate how many nucleated cells each sample contained. Sequence reads were collapsed and filtered to measure the absolute abundance of every unique TCRbeta CDR3 rearrangement. For each sample, productive Simpson clonality was calculated as the square root of Simpson's diversity index across productive rearrangements. Imported from immuneACCESS, the table was reduced by TCRdb to in-frame sequences with V and J called. These copies leave out some clones; in studies compared against another copy, an unresolved V gene accounts for under half, and the cause of the remainder is not known. V, J and clone size were drawn from that table, and D and trimming were deduced from the DNA. Recorded for this sample are around 180,000 clones; more than 75% of them occurred a single time. Of the sample, roughly a sixth is held by the ten largest clones.

Here is what the overall study found, with its caveats: The amount of clinical and demographic metadata varied by source and participant and was provided uncurated.

In the prospective study, participants were roughly 18 to 100 years old, resided in 24 geographic areas of the United States, and were enrolled through a virtual design. In the prospective study, participants were assigned to cohorts based on the clinical history participants reported in a screening survey and a study questionnaire. In the prospective study, whole blood, serum and a nasopharyngeal or oropharyngeal swab were collected from each participant by mobile phlebotomists. Additional blood draws and questionnaires over an approximately two-month period could optionally be provided by prospective study participants. Blood samples from the prospective study were shipped frozen or at room temperature prior to DNA extraction.

Sequenced input: PBMCs or T cells enriched from blood (not recorded which). The TCR sequence derives from a woman aged 45-60 years with acute COVID-19. Recombination joined TRBV27 with TRBJ2-1, with 7 bases matching TRBD2. The CDR3 amino acid sequence is: CASSHGGDEQFF. The DNA reads as follows: TGTGCCAGCAGCCATGGGGGGGACGAGCAGTTCTTC.